This T cell receptor beta chain was identified in a study of blood T cell repertoires in COVID-19 (TCRdb year 2020). The study in broad terms: Samples covering the acute and convalescent phases of COVID-19 were provided by collaborators in the United States, Italy and Spain. The prospective study material was composed of cDNA or gDNA derived from T cells, B-cell-depleted T cells, or PBMCs. Deeply sampled blood TCRbeta repertoires from subjects exposed to, actively infected with, or recovered from COVID-19 were included in the dataset. The repertoires were made available in a free public database intended to serve as a resource for research on the immune response to SARS-CoV-2. Samples were obtained from the ongoing ImmuneRACE study (first 160 participants) and from roughly 1,300 subjects provided by 6 global collaborators. Sample metadata almost always included a de-identified subject ID, COVID-19 status, age in years and sex. Where available, HLA class I and class II types were taken from metadata supplied by the sample provider and were not determined by assay-based typing.

A note on this clone: The antigen this receptor binds is unknown. No base quality values were provided; no much bigger clone lies one nucleotide off.

V loses 5 bases at its end and J loses 4 bases; junction bases beyond the gene matches: 5. CDR3 length: 15 amino acids, cysteine to phenylalanine. Only the CDR3 DNA is retained, 45 bases long and in frame from the first base. CDR1 and CDR2 (SGHTA, FQGTGA) derive from the germline V gene. In the prospective study, participants were roughly 18 to 90 years old, resided in 24 geographic areas of the United States, and were enrolled through a virtual design. To assign participants to cohorts, the prospective study relied on clinical history that participants themselves reported in a screening survey and a study questionnaire. In the prospective study, whole blood, serum and a nasopharyngeal or oropharyngeal swab were collected from each participant by mobile phlebotomists. Over an approximately 2-month period, participants in the prospective study had the option of providing additional blood draws and questionnaires. Before DNA extraction, prospective study blood samples were shipped either frozen or at room temperature.

Here is what the overall study found, with its caveats: How much clinical and demographic metadata was included differed by source and by participant, and the metadata was provided uncurated.

The immunoSEQ Assay, a bias-controlled multiplex PCR, was used to amplify TCRbeta CDR3 regions from genomic DNA. The original methods were these. The number of nucleated cells in each sample was estimated by amplification of reference gene primers within the assay. To quantify the absolute abundance of each unique TCRbeta CDR3 rearrangement, sequence reads were collapsed and filtered. For each sample, productive Simpson clonality was calculated as the square root of Simpson's diversity index across productive rearrangements. TCRdb limited this immuneACCESS table to in-frame rearrangements with V and J called. A share of clones is missing; checked studies link under half to unresolved V genes, and the rest is unexplained. Clonal size and the V and J genes are those of that table, whereas D and trimming came from the DNA. The sample table shows over 200,000 clones, and roughly nine tenths are seen once. The biggest ten clones account for 1.2% of the sample.

The specimen sequenced was PBMCs or T cells enriched from blood (not recorded which). The receptor comes from a human donor in a cohort exposed to, infected with or recovered from COVID-19 (not recorded which). The donor label of this sample is uncertain. The chain employs TRBV7-3 and TRBJ2-1, with 10 junctional bases fitting TRBD1. The bases read TGTGCCAGCAGCCTACGACAGGGGGCATACAATGAGCAGTTCTTC. This codes for CASSLRQGAYNEQFF. Joined to the reference TRBV7-3 and TRBJ2-1 proteins, this CDR3 gives the full variable domain: GAGVSQTPSNKVTEKGKYVELRCDPISGHTALYWYRQSLGQGPEFLIYFQGTGAADDSGLPNDRFFAVRPEGSVSTLKIQRTERGDSAVYLCASSLRQGAYNEQFFGPGTRLTVL.